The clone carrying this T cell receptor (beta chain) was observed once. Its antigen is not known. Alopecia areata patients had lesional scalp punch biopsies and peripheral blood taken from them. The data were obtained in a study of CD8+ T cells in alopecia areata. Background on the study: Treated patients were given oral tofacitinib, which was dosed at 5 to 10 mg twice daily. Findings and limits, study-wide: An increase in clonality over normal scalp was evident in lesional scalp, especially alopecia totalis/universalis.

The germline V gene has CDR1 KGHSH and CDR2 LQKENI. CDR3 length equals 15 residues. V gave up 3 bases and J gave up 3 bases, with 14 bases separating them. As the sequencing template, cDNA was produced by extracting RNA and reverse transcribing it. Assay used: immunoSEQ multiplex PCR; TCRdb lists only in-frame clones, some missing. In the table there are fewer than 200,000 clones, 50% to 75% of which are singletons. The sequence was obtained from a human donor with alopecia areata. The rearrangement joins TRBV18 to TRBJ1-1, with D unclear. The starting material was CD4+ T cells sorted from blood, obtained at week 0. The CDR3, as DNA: TGTGCCAGCTCACCCGAGGGTTGGACCGACACTGAAGCTTTCTTT. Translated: CASSPEGWTDTEAFF.